The 19 T cell receptor beta chains in this list originate from one sample, sequenced in a study of T cells in Graves' hyperthyroidism and ophthalmopathy (dated by TCRdb to about 2019). The protocol used for the library was multiplex PCR. Instrument used: Illumina HiSeq 2000. The TCR beta CDR3 regions were amplified from the RNA transcripts. The first round of RT-PCR for the TCR CDR3 was performed with the HTBI primer set and the Qiagen OneStep RT-PCR kit. TCRdb took the public reads, trimmed them with fastp at Q25, ran MiXCR for clone calling and kept in-frame beta chains. Rows with a matching CDR3 protein are joined into one entry that keeps the most common DNA and genes. In this sample the table shows approximately 600,000 distinct CDR3 sequences, less than 25% of which occur a single time. The ten largest clones add up to around a third of the sample. Sequencing was carried out using blood. The receptor set was obtained from a man aged 25-45 years with Graves' ophthalmopathy.

This clonotype was seen a few times. The genes are TRBV7-3 and TRBJ1-1; no firm D call. The CDR3 covers 13 residues. The V and J ends lost 4 bases and 4 bases respectively, with 10 bases between them. Looked up from germline, CDR1 is SGHTA and CDR2 is FQGTGA. CDR3 sequence reads: CASSSGVVTEAFF. In DNA, the CDR3 is TGTGCCAGCAGCTCCGGGGTGGTCACTGAAGCTTTCTTT.

There are a few counts of this clonotype. The chain couples TRBV28 to TRBJ2-7; TRBD2 agrees at 12 bases. The CDR3 is 16 amino acids. Germline V lookup: CDR1 MDHEN, CDR2 SYDVKM. Trimming took 4 bases from V and 5 from J; bases not matched to a gene: 9. The CDR3 sequence: CASSSLAGGPFNEQYF. In nucleotides, the CDR3 is TGTGCCAGCAGTTCCCTAGCGGGAGGGCCGTTCAACGAGCAGTACTTC.

This chain uses TRBV18 with TRBJ1-5, with 10 nucleotides matching TRBD1. Trimming at V came to 2 bases and at J to 5 bases, leaving 12 bases not matched to a gene. CDR3 size: 18 residues. The germline V gene has CDR1 KGHSH and CDR2 LQKENI. For the CDR3, the DNA is TGTGCCAGCTCACCAACCGGGGCGACAGGGGGCTTATATCAGCCCCAGCATTTT. Its protein is CASSPTGATGGLYQPQHF.

In this sample, this clonotype turned up a few times. The CDR3 spells CASSPGLAGLLDTQYF. The CDR3 DNA reads as TGTGCCAGCAGCCCGGGACTAGCGGGGCTATTGGATACGCAGTATTTT. The chain links TRBV9 to TRBJ2-3, with 13 bases lining up with TRBD2. CDR1 and CDR2 from the germline V gene are SGDLS and YYNGEE. The CDR3 runs 16 residues. V was pared by 4 bases and J by 6 bases, with 8 bases of the junction left unmatched.

The chain is built from TRBV5-8 and TRBJ2-3; 9 bases fit TRBD1. The V gene end was trimmed by 4 bases and the J gene end by 6 bases; junction bases not matched to a gene: 6. The CDR3 totals 14 residues. CDR1 is SGHTS and CDR2 is YDEGEE in the germline V gene. This chain's CDR3 is CASSPRDRVDTQYF. Here the CDR3 DNA reads TGTGCCAGCAGCCCTAGGGACAGGGTGGATACGCAGTATTTT.

On this clonotype: A much larger clone lies one base from this, so it may be a read error. The V call is TRBV2, the J call TRBJ1-5; D is possibly TRBD1 (5 bases). Germline loops: CDR1 SNHLY, CDR2 FYNNEI. V lost 6 bases and J lost 6, with 12 bases in between. CDR3 size: 13 residues. The CDR3 DNA follows: TGTGCCAGCAGGTGGGGGGAGAGTCAGCCCCAGCATTTT. It codes for CASRWGESQPQHF. Full variable domain (missing parts from reference TRBV2 and TRBJ1-5): EPEVTQTPSHQVTQMGQEVILRCVPISNHLYFYWYRQILGQKVEFLVSFYNNEISEKSEIFDDQFSVERPDGSNFTLKIRSTKLEDSAMYFCASRWGESQPQHFGDGTRLSIL.

With respect to this clonotype: A read error may explain this, as a much larger clone is one base away. The chain joins TRBV11-2 to TRBJ2-7, with D perhaps assigned TRBD1 or TRBD2 (7 bases each). Per the germline V gene, CDR1 is SGHAT and CDR2 is FQNNGV. CDR3 length equals 15 residues. CDR3 sequence: CASSFDREGLYEQHF. The CDR3 nucleotides are TGTGCCAGCAGCTTTGACAGGGAGGGATTATACGAGCAGCACTTC. Full variable domain (outside the CDR3, taken from reference TRBV11-2 and TRBJ2-7): EAGVAQSPRYKIIEKRQSVAFWCNPISGHATLYWYQQILGQGPKLLIQFQNNGVVDDSQLPKDRFSAERLKGVDSTLKIQPAKLEDSAVYLCASSFDREGLYEQHFGPGTRLTVT.

The sample holds one count of this clonotype. The rearrangement joins TRBV7-9 to TRBJ2-3; 8 nucleotides agree with TRBD2. This CDR3 spans 15 amino acids. Trimming removed 2 bases from V and 4 bases from J; junction bases left unmatched: 5. CDR1 and CDR2 from the germline V gene are SEHNR and FQNEAQ (reference sequence). The CDR3 DNA reads as TGTGCCAGCAGCTTATCGGGAGGGCGGGCAGATACGCAGTATTTT. The encoded protein is CASSLSGGRADTQYF. Based on the CDR3 plus reference TRBV7-9 and TRBJ2-3, the full variable domain is DTGVSQNPRHKITKRGQNVTFRCDPISEHNRLYWYRQTLGQGPEFLTYFQNEAQLEKSRLLSDRFSAERPKGSFSTLEIQRTEQGDSAMYLCASSLSGGRADTQYFGPGTRLTVL.

The gene calls are TRBV11-3 and TRBJ2-3; tentative D call: TRBD2 (5 bases). CDR1 and CDR2 from the germline V gene are SGHNT and YENEEA. The CDR3 contains 14 residues. The V end lost 0 bases, the J end lost 2 bases, and 6 bases lay between the germline ends. The CDR3 DNA reads as TGTGCCAGCAGCTTAGATGGACTCACAGATACGCAGTATTTT. Residues: CASSLDGLTDTQYF.

This clonotype was found many times. The V gene is TRBV11-2, the J gene TRBJ2-7, with 7 bases matching TRBD2. Germline lookup yields CDR1 SGHAT and CDR2 FQNNGV. With V trimmed by 2 bases and J by 6 bases, 10 bases remained unmatched. The CDR3 runs to 15 residues. CDR3 nucleotides: TGTGCCAGCAGCTTAATGGGCGGGAGTTTAGGCGAGCAGTACTTC. Translation: CASSLMGGSLGEQYF.

Remarks on this clonotype: This may come from a read error, since a much larger clone is one base off. The chain is built from TRBV28 and TRBJ2-7, with D possibly TRBD2 on 5 matching bases. From germline, CDR1 is MDHEN and CDR2 SYDVKM. The V end was cut by 6 bases, the J end by 3 bases, with 21 bases between. The CDR3 length is 16 residues. The CDR3 DNA follows: TGTGCCAGCAGATCGATATCCGGGATAAGTCTCTACGAGCAGTACTTC. Protein product: CASRSISGISLYEQYF.

This clonotype was picked up a small number of times. The V call is TRBV14, the J call TRBJ2-1; 9 bases match TRBD1. This CDR3 is 21 amino acids long. Trimming cost V 2 bases and J 0 bases; bases outside gene matches: 17. Germline CDR1 SGHDN, CDR2 FVKESK. DNA for the CDR3: TGTGCCAGCAGCCAAAGGCTGAGGGACAGGGCTTTTTCGGGCTCCTACAATGAGCAGTTCTTC. Translation gives CASSQRLRDRAFSGSYNEQFF.

This clonotype was seen a handful of times. The chain carries TRBV30 and TRBJ2-5; 12 bases are a match to TRBD2. V was pared by 2 bases and J by 5 bases, with 3 bases of the junction left unmatched. From germline, CDR1 is GTSNPN and CDR2 SVGIG (reference sequence). The CDR3 loop spans 14 amino acids. The CDR3 spells CAWSPGLAGETQYF. The CDR3, as DNA: TGTGCCTGGAGTCCGGGACTAGCGGGTGAGACCCAGTACTTC.

This clonotype was seen more than once but under ten times. The rearrangement joins TRBV6-1 to TRBJ2-2; 9 bases align to TRBD1. Germline CDR1 reads MNHNS; CDR2 reads SASEGT. The CDR3 extends over 15 amino acids. V shed 5 bases and J 5 bases; nucleotides not matched to a gene: 6. CDR3 loop: CASSWGQGRTGELFF. Written as DNA, the CDR3 is TGTGCCAGCAGTTGGGGACAGGGCCGGACCGGGGAGCTGTTTTTT.

This clonotype was seen repeatedly, ten times or more. The V and J genes are TRBV7-2 and TRBJ2-1; 16 bases map to TRBD2. Germline V gene data show CDR1 as SGHTA and CDR2 as FQGNSA. The trim removed 5 bases at V and 4 bases at J, leaving 5 bases unmatched. The CDR3 is 17 amino acids. The CDR3, as DNA: TGTGCCAGCAGCAAGGGGACTAGCGGGAGGGGTTACAATGAGCAGTTCTTC. Its protein product is CASSKGTSGRGYNEQFF.

The sample holds a few counts of this clonotype. The chain employs TRBV6-1 and TRBJ2-5; TRBD2 aligns across 11 bases. J was trimmed by 5 bases and V by 6 bases; bases with no gene match: 11. The CDR3 has 16 amino acids. Germline V gene lookup returns CDR1 MNHNS and CDR2 SASEGT. The CDR3 reads CASSRLAGGPGETQYF. The CDR3, as DNA: TGTGCCAGCAGCCGATTAGCGGGAGGGCCCGGCGAGACCCAGTACTTC.

The chain recombines TRBV28 with TRBJ2-7, with a tentative D call TRBD2 (6 bases). Germline CDR1 and CDR2: MDHEN and SYDVKM. The CDR3 is 15 amino acids. Trimming removed 3 bases from V and 7 bases from J, with 19 bases in between. The CDR3 here is CASSFTRRDPPEQYF. CDR3 DNA: TGTGCCAGCAGTTTCACCAGGCGGGACCCGCCGGAGCAGTACTTC. Full variable domain (rest looked up from reference TRBV28 and TRBJ2-7): DVKVTQSSRYLVKRTGEKVFLECVQDMDHENMFWYRQDPGLGLRLIYFSYDVKMKEKGDIPEGYSVSREKKERFSLILESASTNQTSMYLCASSFTRRDPPEQYFGPGTRLTVT.

In the case of this clonotype: This may be a read error: a much more frequent sequence differs by one nucleotide. This chain links TRBV6-1 with TRBJ1-3; 7 nucleotides line up with TRBD1. Per the germline V gene, CDR1 is MNHNS and CDR2 is SASEGT. V dropped 6 bases and J dropped 4; count of bases not matched to a gene: 9. The CDR3 totals 15 residues. The CDR3, as DNA: TGTGCCAGCAGCTCAAAAGGGGGCGGCGGAAACACCATATATTTT. It yields the protein CASSSKGGGGNTIYF.

This clonotype turned up a few times. The chain joins TRBV6-1 to TRBJ1-4, with 10 bases lining up with TRBD1. V gave up 5 bases and J gave up 4 bases; unmatched junction bases: 7. The CDR3 is 16 amino acids. Germline-derived CDR1 and CDR2 are MNHNS and SASEGT. The CDR3 region is CASSLDRGRSNEKLFF. CDR3 DNA sequence: TGTGCCAGCAGTTTAGACAGGGGGCGAAGTAATGAAAAACTGTTTTTT.